The T cell receptor beta chain described here comes from a study of T cells in Graves' hyperthyroidism and ophthalmopathy. At least ten counts were recorded for this clonotype. Patients aged 18 to 65 had newly diagnosed hyperthyroidism that had lasted under 2 months. A patient was excluded if there was uncontrolled infection, other autoimmune disease, pregnancy or lactation. Before ophthalmopathy appeared, progressors gave blood at initial hyperthyroidism diagnosis. From approximately 9.5 ml of fresh peripheral blood, PBMCs were isolated. V dropped 6 bases and J dropped 10; count of bases not matched to a gene: 13. The CDR3 is 14 amino acids. Germline CDR1 reads MDHEN; CDR2 reads SYDVKM. TCR beta CDR3 sequences were amplified from RNA transcripts. The HTBI primer set was used in a first-round RT-PCR of the TCR CDR3. TCRdb fed the multiplex PCR reads into MiXCR, producing one record per CDR3 protein. The sample has about 270,000 distinct CDR3 sequences, 13% to 15% seen once; the top ten hold around 31%.

The V gene is TRBV28, the J gene TRBJ1-2; 8 bases agree with TRBD1. The sequenced sample consisted of blood. The receptor's source is a woman aged 45-65 years with Graves' hyperthyroidism that later progressed to Graves' ophthalmopathy. CDR3 sequence reads: CASRYGQGRPPYTF. CDR3 nucleotides: TGTGCCAGCAGATACGGACAGGGCCGACCCCCCTACACCTTC.